This passage covers 25 T cell receptor beta chains from one sample sequenced in a study of Ad26.COV2.S vaccination and SARS-CoV-2 variants. Treatment noted: 15 to 20 received Ad26.COV2.S at low or high dose, single or two shots; about 5 received placebo; per-sample allocation not given. Day 63 following the first vaccine or placebo injection was when the samples were taken. TCRdb's table, derived via immunoSEQ multiplex PCR, lists solely in-frame clones and lacks some. The table includes 350,000 to 500,000 clones, more than 75% detected once. The sequences come from peripheral blood, collected in a trial of Ad26.COV2.S vaccine versus placebo. The source of these receptors is a person between 18 and 65 years old who received the Ad26.COV2.S COVID-19 vaccine or a placebo.

The V and J genes are TRBV19 and TRBJ1-1, with a tentative D call TRBD1 (5 bases). Germline loops: CDR1 LNHDA, CDR2 SQIVND (reference sequence). Trimming stripped 3 bases from V and 4 bases from J, with 9 bases between. The CDR3 runs to 13 residues. The CDR3 loop is CASSIGTATEAFF. For the CDR3, the DNA is TGTGCCAGTAGTATCGGGACGGCCACTGAAGCTTTCTTT.

In its sample, this clone was seen once. The rearrangement links TRBV28 to TRBJ1-3; the match to TRBD1 covers 7 bases. Germline CDR1 is MDHEN and CDR2 is SYDVKM. The length of the CDR3 is 16 residues. After removal of 0 bases from V and 6 bases from J, the junction contained 8 bases not matched to a gene. The CDR3 region is CASSLWERGTENTIYF. The CDR3 DNA is TGTGCCAGCAGTTTATGGGAGAGAGGGACAGAAAACACCATATATTTT.

This clone was seen just once. This sequence joins TRBV6-2 or TRBV6-3 and TRBJ1-2, with D perhaps TRBD1 (6 bases). CDR3 size: 15 residues. V lost 4 bases and J 5 bases, leaving 17 bases between the germline ends. Germline lookup yields CDR1 MNHEY and CDR2 SVGEGT. The CDR3 region is CASSFAWGASYGYTF. In DNA, the CDR3 is TGTGCCAGCAGTTTCGCTTGGGGGGCTTCATATGGCTACACCTTC.

This clone was found once. The V gene is TRBV5-4, the J gene TRBJ2-7; a possible D gene is TRBD1 (6 bases). Germline-derived CDR1 and CDR2 are SGHNT and YYREEE (reference sequence). This CDR3 has 12 residues. Trimming left V 0 bases short and J 6 bases short, with 7 bases between. In DNA form, the CDR3 reads TGTGCCAGCAGCTTGGGAGGGGGCGAGCAGTACTTC. Translating it yields CASSLGGGEQYF.

V usage is TRBV11-2 and J usage is TRBJ2-7; D not resolved. The CDR3 is 13 amino acids. V shed 1 base and J shed 3 bases, with 7 bases lying between them. Germline loops: CDR1 SGHAT, CDR2 FQNNGV. The CDR3 DNA follows: TGTGCCAGCAGCTTAGTTACCGTCTACGAGCAGTACTTC. It specifies CASSLVTVYEQYF.

This clone has just a few counts. The J gene is TRBJ2-5, the V gene TRBV5-1; either TRBD1 or TRBD2 may supply D (6 bases each). The CDR3 loop spans 14 amino acids. Germline V CDR1 and CDR2: SGHRS, YFSETQ. V lost 2 bases, J lost 1 base, and 9 bases lay in between. The CDR3 region is CASSLQGLQETQYF. In DNA, the CDR3 is TGCGCCAGCAGCTTACAGGGACTCCAAGAGACCCAGTACTTC.

This clone was counted between two and nine times. The chain's CDR3 is CASKFRGNYGYTF. The CDR3 DNA sequence: TGTGCCAGTAAATTCCGGGGGAACTATGGCTACACCTTC. The chain joins TRBV19 to TRBJ1-2; D may be TRBD1 (5 bases). CDR3 length: 13 amino acids. V was pared by 7 bases and J by 2 bases, with 11 bases between. Germline assignment: CDR1 LNHDA and CDR2 SQIVND (reference sequence).

The V call is TRBV11-3, the J call TRBJ2-5; D possibly uses TRBD1 or TRBD2 (6 bases each). The length of the CDR3 is 16 residues. The germline gives CDR1 SGHNT, CDR2 YENEEA. Trimming took off 3 bases at V and 0 bases at J, with 14 bases between the two ends. CDR3 coding DNA: TGTGCCAGCAGCTTGAGAGGGGGGACTTACCAAGAGACCCAGTACTTC. Translated: CASSLRGGTYQETQYF.

This clone has just a few counts. The chain is built from TRBV6-2 or TRBV6-3 and TRBJ1-5, with D unclear. V gave up 4 bases and J gave up 4 bases, with 8 bases separating them. CDR1 is MNHEY, CDR2 SVGEGT, per germline. The CDR3 is 13 amino acids. The chain's CDR3 is CASSFLGNQPQHF. The CDR3 DNA follows: TGTGCCAGCAGTTTCCTAGGTAATCAGCCCCAGCATTTT.

The J gene is TRBJ2-5, the V gene TRBV30; possibly TRBD1 for D (6 bases). CDR1 GTSNPN and CDR2 SVGIG come from the germline V gene (reference sequence). Trimming pared 6 bases from V and 4 bases from J, leaving 18 bases between. The CDR3 extends over 14 amino acids. CDR3 in amino acids: CACSPGHSGETQYF. Here the CDR3 DNA reads TGTGCCTGCTCTCCGGGACACTCGGGAGAGACCCAGTACTTC. The complete variable domain, with remaining parts taken from reference TRBV30 and TRBJ2-5, reads SQTIHQWPATLVQPVGSPLSLECTVEGTSNPNLYWYRQAAGRGLQLLFYSVGIGQISSEVPQNLSASRPQDRQFILSSKKLLLSDSGFYLCACSPGHSGETQYFGPGTRLLVL.

CDR3 coding DNA: TGTGCCAGCAGCGTAGAGCCAGGTTATAGCACAGATACGCAGTATTTT. Residues: CASSVEPGYSTDTQYF. The gene calls are TRBV9 and TRBJ2-3; D is uncertain. From germline, CDR1 is SGDLS and CDR2 YYNGEE. CDR3 length equals 16 residues. Trimming removed 0 bases from V and 0 bases from J, with 11 bases in between.

J is TRBJ1-5 and V is TRBV15, with D unclear. The V gene lost 0 bases and the J gene lost 3 bases, with 6 bases spanning the gap. Per the germline V gene, CDR1 is LNHNV and CDR2 is YYDKDF (reference sequence). The CDR3 runs to 14 residues. The CDR3 DNA follows: TGTGCCACCAGCAGAGAGGTGTTCAATCAGCCCCAGCATTTT. This translates into CATSREVFNQPQHF.

This chain uses TRBV5-1 with TRBJ1-2; D gene unclear. Germline V gene sequence: CDR1 SGHRS, CDR2 YFSETQ. This CDR3 comprises 15 residues. Trimming left V 2 bases short and J 8 bases short, with 19 bases between. CDR3 amino acids: CASSLARGGGIGYTF. CDR3 bases: TGCGCCAGCAGCTTAGCTCGAGGCGGCGGAATCGGCTACACCTTC.

On this clone: A read error may account for a junction end that differs from germline. This chain links TRBV6-2 or TRBV6-3 with TRBJ2-7, with 14 bases matching TRBD2. Per the germline V gene, CDR1 is MNHEY and CDR2 is SVGEGT. This CDR3 has 14 amino acids. CDR3 residues: CASSYPGLAGEKDF. CDR3 coding DNA: TGTGCCAGCAGTTACCCGGGACTAGCGGGGGAAAAGGACTTC.

The table lists this clone with a count of one. The V call is TRBV28, the J call TRBJ2-1; D is unresolved. This CDR3 is built from 15 residues. The germline gives CDR1 MDHEN, CDR2 SYDVKM. Between the trimmed V and J ends, which lost 2 bases and 1 base, there was a span of 9 bases. Here the CDR3 DNA reads TGTGCCAGCAGTTTACGGTGGGGATCCTACAATGAGCAGTTCTTC. This codes for CASSLRWGSYNEQFF.

The J gene is TRBJ2-7, the V gene TRBV4-3; D might be TRBD1 (6 bases). V was cut by 1 base and J by 6 bases, with 16 bases left in between. Germline V lookup: CDR1 LGHNA, CDR2 YSLEER. This CDR3 has 15 amino acids. The CDR3 DNA is TGCGCCAGCAGCCAAGTGGTAAGGGGGATGACCGAGCAGTACTTC. Translated: CASSQVVRGMTEQYF.

The chain is built from TRBV10-3 and TRBJ1-6; possible D gene TRBD1, 5 bases. The CDR3 sequence is 13 residues long. Germline V gene sequence: CDR1 ENHRY, CDR2 SYGVKD. V was trimmed by 11 bases and J by 10 bases, leaving 18 bases between them. The CDR3 DNA follows: TGTGCCGCCCAGGGTCCGGTGGGATCACCCCTCCACTTT. Its protein product is CAAQGPVGSPLHF.

The rearrangement uses TRBV11-1 and TRBJ2-5, with D perhaps TRBD1 (7 bases). Trimming removed 1 base at V and 6 bases at J, with 15 bases between. The CDR3 length is 15 residues. Germline values: CDR1 SGHAT, CDR2 FQDESV (reference sequence). CDR3 residues: CASSLDSAGGKTQYF. As DNA, the CDR3 is TGTGCCAGCAGCTTAGATTCGGCAGGGGGGAAGACCCAGTACTTC.

This chain joins TRBV28 and TRBJ2-4; D tentatively reads TRBD1 or TRBD2 (5 bases each). Trimming shortened V by 6 bases and J by 0 bases, and 15 bases separated the two germline ends. The CDR3 sequence is 16 residues long. CDR1 and CDR2 from the germline V gene are MDHEN and SYDVKM. The CDR3 region is CASSPLGELAKNIQYF. CDR3 nucleotide sequence: TGTGCCAGCAGCCCGCTGGGGGAGTTAGCCAAAAACATTCAGTACTTC.

The chain combines TRBV5-5 with TRBJ2-1; D is undetermined. CDR1 is SGHKS and CDR2 is YYEKEE in the germline V gene (reference sequence). Trimming shortened V by 2 bases and J by 8 bases, and 14 bases separated the two germline ends. The CDR3 loop spans 14 amino acids. The CDR3 protein is CASSFGFSQYEQFF. CDR3 coding DNA: TGTGCCAGCAGCTTCGGGTTTTCGCAATATGAGCAGTTCTTC.

This CDR3 is CASSRRLAGGGADTQYF. CDR3 bases: TGTGCCAGCAGCCGACGTTTAGCGGGGGGAGGTGCAGATACGCAGTATTTT. The chain carries TRBV27 and TRBJ2-3; 10 bases map to TRBD2. The CDR3 covers 17 residues. From germline, CDR1 is MNHEY and CDR2 SMNVEV (reference sequence). Germline trimming cut 6 bases from V and 4 bases from J; bases unmatched to any gene: 13.

This chain links TRBV11-3 with TRBJ2-3; weak D call: TRBD2 (5 bases). The CDR3 is 14 amino acids. The germline V and J ends were trimmed by 5 bases and 2 bases, with 11 bases remaining between them. Looked up from germline, CDR1 is SGHNT and CDR2 is YENEEA. Written as DNA, the CDR3 is TGTGCCAGCAGCCCCGGGGTCGTCACAGATACGCAGTATTTT. As protein: CASSPGVVTDTQYF.

The genes are TRBV2 and TRBJ1-6; TRBD1 aligns across 7 bases. This CDR3 comprises 15 residues. The J segment lost 1 base and the V segment lost 7 bases, leaving 4 bases of the junction unmatched. Germline loops: CDR1 SNHLY, CDR2 FYNNEI. CDR3 residues: CASTQGRSYNSPLHF. CDR3 coding DNA: TGTGCCAGCACACAGGGGAGGTCCTATAATTCACCCCTCCACTTT.

The chain joins TRBV5-1 to TRBJ1-1, with D unclear. This CDR3 has 13 residues. The germline V and J ends were trimmed by 5 bases and 1 base, with 9 bases remaining between them. Germline CDR1 SGHRS, CDR2 YFSETQ. The CDR3 is CASRNGRNTEAFF. The CDR3 DNA reads TGCGCCAGCAGAAACGGGAGGAACACTGAAGCTTTCTTT.

The genes are TRBV4-3 and TRBJ2-2; D might be TRBD2 (5 bases). Germline loops: CDR1 LGHNA, CDR2 YSLEER. V was clipped by 3 bases and J by 0 bases, with 11 bases between them. This CDR3 has 16 residues. The DNA for the CDR3 is TGCGCCAGCAGCCATAAAAGCGGAGCGAACACCGGGGAGCTGTTTTTT. Encoded protein: CASSHKSGANTGELFF.